This T cell receptor beta chain was sequenced during a study of blood T cell repertoires in COVID-19. Libraries were prepared by immunoSEQ multiplex PCR; TCRdb keeps only in-frame clonotypes and omits some of them. The table lists some 31,000 clones, about 88% of them singletons. Trimming stripped 8 bases from V and 7 bases from J, with 9 bases between. This CDR3 is built from 12 residues. CDR1 and CDR2 from the germline V gene are LNHDA and SQIVND (reference sequence). The chain combines TRBV19 with TRBJ1-6; unclear D gene. The TCR originated in a human donor in a cohort sampled during active COVID-19. The donor label of this sample is uncertain. Material: peripheral blood. This CDR3 is CASLTGNSPLHF. The CDR3 nucleotides read TGTGCCAGTCTCACGGGGAATTCACCCCTCCACTTT.